One and the same sample provided the 30 T cell receptor beta chains below, sequenced in a study of shared clonotypes between healthy human individuals. Data came from immunoSEQ multiplex PCR; TCRdb stores just in-frame clones and leaves some out. Of roughly 2.5 million clones in the sample, approximately 90% were seen once. The specimen was naive CD4+ T cells sorted from blood. The subset here: CD45RA+ positively selected. The receptors were gathered from a man between 18 and 35 years old in good health.

This chain joins TRBV6-4 and TRBJ2-2, with D unclear. CDR1 is MRHNA and CDR2 is SNTAGT in the germline V gene. This CDR3 contains 16 residues. Trimming removed 7 bases at V and 1 base at J, with 16 bases between. CDR3 in DNA: TGTGCCAGCAAGAGGACGGCGTGGGAGAACACCGGGGAGCTGTTTTTT. Translation gives CASKRTAWENTGELFF.

The V and J genes are TRBV4-3 and TRBJ2-3; D is unclear. The length of the CDR3 is 16 residues. Trimming shortened V by 0 bases and J by 1 base, and 11 bases separated the two germline ends. CDR1 and CDR2 (germline): LGHNA, YSLEER. This chain's CDR3 is CASSQDLARGTDTQYF. CDR3 in DNA: TGCGCCAGCAGCCAAGATTTGGCCCGCGGCACAGATACGCAGTATTTT.

On this clone itself: The sample holds other DNA sequences that translate to the same CDR3. The chain recombines TRBV11-2 with TRBJ2-1; TRBD1 might be the D (6 bases). This CDR3 is built from 14 residues. The V gene's germline CDR1 is SGHAT and CDR2 FQNNGV. V lost 3 bases and J lost 3, with 9 bases in between. DNA for the CDR3: TGTGCCAGCAGCTTGACAGGCAGCTACAATGAGCAGTTCTTC. Translated, it gives CASSLTGSYNEQFF.

This clone was observed a few times. The rearrangement joins TRBV9 to TRBJ1-2; 11 bases line up with TRBD1. There are 17 residues in the CDR3. Trimming took 4 bases from V and 6 from J; bases not matched to a gene: 14. CDR1 and CDR2 (germline): SGDLS, YYNGEE. The CDR3 loop is CASSPSILRTGGHGYTF. The CDR3, as DNA: TGTGCCAGCAGCCCGTCGATTCTGAGGACAGGGGGCCATGGCTACACCTTC.

The chain couples TRBV7-9 to TRBJ1-6, with 7 bases that match TRBD1. This CDR3 has 15 residues. CDR1 is SEHNR, CDR2 FQNEAQ, per germline (reference sequence). The trim removed 5 bases at V and 9 bases at J, leaving 10 bases unmatched. CDR3 sequence reads: CASSPDRVGSSPLHF. The CDR3, as DNA: TGTGCCAGCAGCCCCGACAGGGTGGGGAGTTCACCCCTCCACTTT.

The chain combines TRBV2 with TRBJ2-5; D uncertain. CDR3 length: 13 amino acids. Trimming stripped 4 bases from V and 2 bases from J, with 8 bases between. The germline V gene encodes CDR1 SNHLY and CDR2 FYNNEI. For the CDR3, the DNA is TGTGCCAGCAGTGCGTTTGTTCAAGAGACCCAGTACTTC. Protein product: CASSAFVQETQYF. Filled out from reference TRBV2 and TRBJ2-5, the complete variable domain reads EPEVTQTPSHQVTQMGQEVILRCVPISNHLYFYWYRQILGQKVEFLVSFYNNEISEKSEIFDDQFSVERPDGSNFTLKIRSTKLEDSAMYFCASSAFVQETQYFGPGTRLLVL.

Points on this clone: The same CDR3 is also encoded by other DNA sequences in this sample. The chain employs TRBV5-1 and TRBJ1-1; D call uncertain. CDR3 length: 14 amino acids. The V and J ends lost 0 bases and 1 base respectively, with 7 bases between them. Germline V gene data show CDR1 as SGHRS and CDR2 as YFSETQ. The CDR3 region is CASSLGGENTEAFF. CDR3 nucleotides: TGCGCCAGCAGCTTGGGTGGCGAGAACACTGAAGCTTTCTTT.

The rearrangement uses TRBV7-9 and TRBJ1-2; no reliable D call. There are 11 residues in the CDR3. CDR1 is SEHNR, CDR2 FQNEAQ, per germline (reference sequence). V was clipped by 7 bases and J by 7 bases, with 10 bases between them. The CDR3 region has the DNA TGTGCCAGCACCAACTATGGTGGCTACACCTTC. Its protein product is CASTNYGGYTF.

This clone was observed once. V gene TRBV5-1 combines with J gene TRBJ2-5; 8 nucleotides agree with TRBD1. The CDR3 loop spans 15 amino acids. CDR1 is SGHRS, CDR2 YFSETQ, per germline. V dropped 4 bases and J dropped 4; count of bases not matched to a gene: 9. Here the CDR3 reads CASSNGQGGGETQYF. As DNA, the CDR3 is TGCGCCAGCAGCAATGGACAGGGCGGTGGAGAGACCCAGTACTTC.

This sequence joins TRBV28 and TRBJ1-2; possible D gene TRBD1, 6 bases. Trimming took off 3 bases at V and 3 bases at J, with 14 bases between the two ends. This CDR3 has 15 amino acids. Germline loops: CDR1 MDHEN, CDR2 SYDVKM. DNA for the CDR3: TGTGCCAGCAGTTTGTATGGGGGGCTATACTATGGCTACACCTTC. This translates into CASSLYGGLYYGYTF.

The chain recombines TRBV9 with TRBJ2-2, with 10 positions matching TRBD2. The germline gives CDR1 SGDLS, CDR2 YYNGEE. The CDR3 extends over 16 amino acids. V trimming: 0 bases; J trimming: 6 bases; junction bases outside the gene matches: 5. The CDR3 DNA sequence: TGTGCCAGCAGCGTAGATCTAGCGGGAGTGGCCGGGGAGCTGTTTTTT. It is translated as CASSVDLAGVAGELFF.

The chain recombines TRBV7-2 with TRBJ2-1; D ambiguous. Trimming pared 1 base from V and 7 bases from J, leaving 14 bases between. CDR1 and CDR2 from the germline V gene are SGHTA and FQGNSA. CDR3 length: 15 residues. This CDR3 reads CASSLESNVGNEQFF. CDR3 coding DNA: TGTGCCAGCAGCTTAGAGAGTAATGTGGGAAATGAGCAGTTCTTC.

The chain couples TRBV28 to TRBJ2-4; 8 bases match TRBD1. The germline V gene has CDR1 MDHEN and CDR2 SYDVKM. Trimming at V came to 2 bases and at J to 7 bases, leaving 7 bases not matched to a gene. This CDR3 comprises 15 residues. DNA of the CDR3: TGTGCCAGCAGTTTACATGCAGGGGGCGCTAACATTCAGTACTTC. The encoded protein is CASSLHAGGANIQYF.

The chain is built from TRBV6-6 and TRBJ1-1; D gene uncertain. This CDR3 contains 12 residues. Germline V gene data show CDR1 as MNHNY and CDR2 as SVGAGI (reference sequence). Between the trimmed V and J ends, which lost 4 bases and 8 bases, there was a span of 11 bases. This CDR3 reads CASSSGLFEAFF. The CDR3 bases are TGTGCCAGCAGTTCCGGACTTTTCGAAGCTTTCTTT.

The V gene is TRBV30, the J gene TRBJ2-4; 9 positions match TRBD2. After removal of 0 bases from V and 5 bases from J, the junction contained 14 bases not matched to a gene. Per germline, CDR1 GTSNPN and CDR2 SVGIG (reference sequence). This CDR3 spans 18 amino acids. This CDR3 is CAWSVTPGSGGRQNIQYF. CDR3 DNA: TGTGCCTGGAGTGTAACACCGGGGAGCGGGGGGAGGCAAAACATTCAGTACTTC.

The CDR3 loop is CASSSISTTNTEAFF. Here the CDR3 DNA reads TGCGCCAGCAGCTCCATAAGCACAACGAACACTGAAGCTTTCTTT. This sequence joins TRBV5-1 and TRBJ1-1, with D uncertain. The CDR3 covers 15 residues. With 3 bases removed from V and 1 base from J, the gap between germline ends came to 13 bases. The germline V gene encodes CDR1 SGHRS and CDR2 YFSETQ.

The J gene is TRBJ1-2, the V gene TRBV28; 8 bases fit TRBD1. There are 15 residues in the CDR3. V lost 6 bases, J lost 2 bases, and 8 bases stayed unmatched. Per the germline V gene, CDR1 is MDHEN and CDR2 is SYDVKM. In DNA, the CDR3 is TGTGCCAGCAGCCAAACCGGACAGGGCAACTATGGCTACACCTTC. Amino acids: CASSQTGQGNYGYTF.

The chain recombines TRBV29-1 with TRBJ2-1; tentatively, D is TRBD1 or TRBD2 (5 bases each). The germline V and J ends were trimmed by 5 bases and 0 bases, with 11 bases remaining between them. Germline CDR1 reads SQVTM; CDR2 reads ANQGSEA. This CDR3 contains 14 residues. This chain's CDR3 is CSVIARGSYNEQFF. The CDR3 coding sequence is TGCAGCGTTATCGCGAGGGGCTCCTACAATGAGCAGTTCTTC.

This chain connects TRBV10-3 to TRBJ2-7; 7 bases are shared with TRBD2. The CDR3 spans 15 residues. J gave up 6 bases and V 0 bases, and 8 bases lay outside the gene matches. Germline assignment: CDR1 ENHRY and CDR2 SYGVKD. The CDR3 DNA reads TGTGCCATCAGTGAGTCGACTCGGGGGGTACTCGAGCAGTACTTC. Amino acid sequence: CAISESTRGVLEQYF.

The J gene is TRBJ1-2, the V gene TRBV18, with 7 bases that match TRBD1. Looked up from germline, CDR1 is KGHSH and CDR2 is LQKENI. The V gene end was trimmed by 0 bases and the J gene end by 8 bases; junction bases not matched to a gene: 15. The CDR3 has 17 amino acids. This chain's CDR3 is CASSPPARTGLSSGYTF. Written as DNA, the CDR3 is TGTGCCAGCTCACCACCGGCAAGGACAGGTTTAAGCTCGGGCTACACCTTC.

The rearrangement joins TRBV6-1 to TRBJ2-7; 8 bases line up with TRBD1. V shed 6 bases and J 3 bases; nucleotides not matched to a gene: 7. The CDR3 extends over 14 amino acids. CDR1 is MNHNS and CDR2 is SASEGT in the germline V gene. The CDR3 sequence is CASRATGALYEQYF. In DNA form, the CDR3 reads TGTGCCAGCAGGGCGACAGGGGCCCTCTACGAGCAGTACTTC.

CDR3 nucleotides: TGCAGTGCCCCGACCTTATACGAGCAGTACTTC. Its translation is CSAPTLYEQYF. V gene TRBV20-1 combines with J gene TRBJ2-7; D is uncertain. Germline V gene lookup returns CDR1 DFQATT and CDR2 SNEGSKA (reference sequence). The ends were cut back, 6 bases at V and 4 bases at J, with 10 bases in the middle. The CDR3 is 11 residues long.

This chain links TRBV5-1 with TRBJ2-1; TRBD2 matches 13 bases. Per the germline V gene, CDR1 is SGHRS and CDR2 is YFSETQ. J lost 5 bases, V lost 1 base, and 3 bases had no gene match. This CDR3 spans 16 amino acids. Written as DNA, the CDR3 is TGCGCCAGCAGCTTGTTACTAGCGGGGGGGAACAATGAGCAGTTCTTC. It codes for CASSLLLAGGNNEQFF.

This chain joins TRBV7-6 and TRBJ1-5; D may be TRBD1 (5 bases). The CDR3 totals 14 residues. Trimming took off 5 bases at V and 4 bases at J, with 12 bases between the two ends. Germline V CDR1 and CDR2: SGHVS, FNYEAQ. CDR3 residues: CASSPDGGNQPQHF. CDR3 DNA sequence: TGTGCCAGCAGCCCCGACGGGGGGAATCAGCCCCAGCATTTT.

The CDR3 sequence is CASSLESGARRNEQFF. DNA for the CDR3: TGCGCCAGCAGCTTGGAATCGGGGGCACGCCGGAATGAGCAGTTCTTC. The chain links TRBV5-1 to TRBJ2-1; D may match TRBD1 or TRBD2 (6 bases each). Trimming pared 0 bases from V and 7 bases from J, leaving 17 bases between. This CDR3 contains 16 residues. Germline V lookup: CDR1 SGHRS, CDR2 YFSETQ.

The chain joins TRBV11-2 to TRBJ2-1, with D possibly matching TRBD2 (7 bases). Per the germline V gene, CDR1 is SGHAT and CDR2 is FQNNGV. CDR3 length: 16 residues. V was pared by 5 bases and J by 3 bases, with 17 bases between. CDR3 protein: CASSTLRGAGYNEQFF. Here the CDR3 DNA reads TGTGCCAGCAGCACGCTTCGGGGGGCCGGCTACAATGAGCAGTTCTTC.

Comments on this clone: The same CDR3 is also encoded by other DNA sequences in this sample. The rearrangement uses TRBV5-1 and TRBJ2-5; D uncertain. CDR3 length: 11 residues. V gave up 2 bases and J gave up 4 bases, with 3 bases separating them. Germline CDR1 SGHRS, CDR2 YFSETQ. The CDR3 DNA sequence: TGCGCCAGCAGCTTAACAGAGACCCAGTACTTC. Translation gives CASSLTETQYF.

The J gene is TRBJ2-5, the V gene TRBV7-9; weak D call: TRBD1 (6 bases). Trimming left V 2 bases short and J 5 bases short, with 21 bases between. The germline CDR1 and CDR2 sequences are SEHNR and FQNEAQ (reference sequence). There are 17 residues in the CDR3. CDR3 nucleotide sequence: TGTGCCAGCAGCTTAAGGGCAGGGGTTACGTTAACCGAGACCCAGTACTTC. Its protein is CASSLRAGVTLTETQYF.

V and J are TRBV5-1 and TRBJ2-1, with 16 positions matching TRBD2. Trimming took 4 bases from V and 4 from J; bases not matched to a gene: 11. Germline assignment: CDR1 SGHRS and CDR2 YFSETQ. CDR3 length: 19 amino acids. CDR3 loop: CASSRGTSGGAPHYNEQFF. CDR3 DNA sequence: TGCGCCAGCAGCCGAGGGACTAGCGGGGGGGCCCCTCATTACAATGAGCAGTTCTTC.

The CDR3 bases are TGTGCCAGCAGCCTCAGGGGAGGGACAACCGGCGAGCAGTACTTC. Its translation is CASSLRGGTTGEQYF. This sequence joins TRBV11-2 and TRBJ2-7; tentative D call: TRBD2 (7 bases). Trimming took off 5 bases at V and 6 bases at J, with 20 bases between the two ends. Germline loops: CDR1 SGHAT, CDR2 FQNNGV. CDR3 length equals 15 residues.